The 10 T cell receptor beta chains in this list originate from one sample, sequenced in a study of blood T cell repertoires in COVID-19. Assay used: immunoSEQ multiplex PCR; TCRdb lists only in-frame clones, some missing. The profile shows over 120,000 clones, 60% to 80% of them singletons. The source material was PBMCs or T cells enriched from blood (not recorded which). The receptors originated from a woman aged 50 to 60 who had recovered from COVID-19.

The gene calls are TRBV28 and TRBJ2-5; TRBD2 is a possible D gene (7 bases). This CDR3 spans 14 amino acids. Trimming cost V 8 bases and J 2 bases, with 15 bases left between them. Germline V gene lookup returns CDR1 MDHEN and CDR2 SYDVKM. CDR3 amino acids: CASELGGEQETQYF. The CDR3 nucleotides read TGTGCCAGCGAATTAGGGGGGGAGCAAGAGACCCAGTACTTC.

V usage is TRBV18 and J usage is TRBJ1-1; 7 bases line up with TRBD1. Germline CDR1 reads KGHSH; CDR2 reads LQKENI. The J segment lost 6 bases and the V segment lost 4 bases, leaving 5 bases of the junction unmatched. The CDR3 has 13 residues. The CDR3 protein is CASSRGTVPEAFF. The CDR3 coding sequence is TGTGCCAGCTCACGGGGGACAGTTCCTGAAGCTTTCTTT.

The chain couples TRBV2 to TRBJ2-1; TRBD2 matches at 10 bases. The CDR3 totals 15 residues. Unmatched junction bases numbered 12, after V lost 7 bases and J lost 9 bases. Germline V gene lookup returns CDR1 SNHLY and CDR2 FYNNEI. The CDR3 is CASNTERLAGSEQFF. DNA of the CDR3: TGTGCCAGCAACACTGAACGACTAGCGGGCAGTGAGCAGTTCTTC.

This sequence joins TRBV2 and TRBJ2-7; D unresolved. V was trimmed by 9 bases and J by 1 base, leaving 22 bases between them. CDR1 is SNHLY, CDR2 FYNNEI, per germline. The CDR3 is 16 amino acids. DNA for the CDR3: TGTGCCAGGCGTTCCCGGGTCCGGGTTTCGTCCTACGAGCAGTACTTC. It codes for CARRSRVRVSSYEQYF.

This chain uses TRBV28 with TRBJ2-7, with TRBD2 identical over 13 bases. This CDR3 has 18 amino acids. V trimming: 3 bases; J trimming: 4 bases; junction bases outside the gene matches: 12. The germline V gene has CDR1 MDHEN and CDR2 SYDVKM. CDR3 bases: TGTGCCAGCAGTTTCTTGACTAGCGGGGGGAGGAGATTGTACGAGCAGTACTTC. This sequence encodes CASSFLTSGGRRLYEQYF.

V is TRBV9 and J is TRBJ2-1; the match to TRBD2 covers 7 bases. CDR1 and CDR2 from the germline V gene are SGDLS and YYNGEE. V lost 3 bases to trimming and J lost 5 bases; unmatched junction nucleotides: 5. CDR3 length equals 14 residues. The chain's CDR3 is CASSEAGTNNEQFF. DNA of the CDR3: TGTGCCAGCAGCGAGGCCGGGACTAACAATGAGCAGTTCTTC.

V and J are TRBV6-5 and TRBJ2-5; 7 bases are a match to TRBD2. The trim removed 6 bases at V and 1 base at J, leaving 2 bases unmatched. CDR3 length: 13 amino acids. Germline V gene data show CDR1 as MNHEY and CDR2 as SVGAGI. CDR3 coding DNA: TGTGCCAGCAGGAGGACTAGCCAAGAGACCCAGTACTTC. Translating gives CASRRTSQETQYF.

The V gene is TRBV11-3, the J gene TRBJ2-3, with D tentatively TRBD2 (7 bases). In germline, CDR1 is SGHNT, CDR2 YENEEA. V lost 2 bases to trimming and J lost 1 base, with 13 bases between them. The CDR3 consists of 16 residues. The CDR3 DNA follows: TGTGCCAGCAGCTTAACGCCGGGGGGCCGCACAGATACGCAGTATTTT. It translates to CASSLTPGGRTDTQYF.

The chain uses TRBV20-1 and TRBJ1-5; the D is unclear. V was pared by 3 bases and J by 2 bases, with 11 bases between. CDR1 and CDR2 from the germline V gene are DFQATT and SNEGSKA (reference sequence). The length of the CDR3 is 14 residues. CDR3 nucleotide sequence: TGCAGTGCTAGTGCCGACGAGGGCAATCAGCCCCAGCATTTT. Translation: CSASADEGNQPQHF.

This clone was seen more than once but under ten times. The V and J genes are TRBV5-6 and TRBJ2-1; the match to TRBD1 covers 10 bases. V dropped 3 bases and J dropped 4; count of bases not matched to a gene: 4. Germline V gene sequence: CDR1 SGHDT, CDR2 YYEEEE. This CDR3 contains 15 residues. The DNA of the CDR3 is TGTGCCAGCAGCTGGGGACAGGGGCCATACAATGAGCAGTTCTTC. Its protein is CASSWGQGPYNEQFF.